Listed here are 8 T cell receptor beta chains from one sample, sequenced in a study of cytomegalovirus exposure and HLA in healthy donors. Sequencing used immunoSEQ multiplex PCR; TCRdb keeps in-frame clones, though not all of them. The sample carries 73,000 or so clones, around 94% recorded once. Sequencing was carried out using PBMCs. The receptors stem from a woman younger than 35 in good health and CMV-seropositive.

V and J are TRBV28 and TRBJ2-1, with D possibly being TRBD2 (5 bases). With 2 bases removed from V and 12 bases from J, the gap between germline ends came to 20 bases. Looked up from germline, CDR1 is MDHEN and CDR2 is SYDVKM. This CDR3 is 15 amino acids long. CDR3 sequence: CASSLELSGKKGQFF. In DNA form, the CDR3 reads TGTGCCAGCAGTTTAGAGTTATCGGGGAAGAAAGGGCAGTTCTTC.

The gene calls are TRBV4-1 and TRBJ2-1, with TRBD2 as a possible D gene (5 bases). Trimming removed 3 bases at V and 7 bases at J, with 22 bases between. The germline V gene has CDR1 MGHRA and CDR2 YSYEKL. This CDR3 region has 17 residues. The CDR3 loop is CASSHNQAEGIKNEQFF. For the CDR3, the DNA is TGCGCCAGCAGCCACAATCAAGCGGAAGGCATAAAGAATGAGCAGTTCTTC.

This chain connects TRBV30 to TRBJ2-3; possibly TRBD1 for D (6 bases). The CDR3 runs 19 residues. Trimming shortened V by 0 bases and J by 3 bases, and 25 bases separated the two germline ends. Per germline, CDR1 GTSNPN and CDR2 SVGIG (reference sequence). CDR3 coding DNA: TGTGCCTGGAGTGTATTCTATCCCGGAAACCGTCAGGGGACAGATACGCAGTATTTT. It yields the protein CAWSVFYPGNRQGTDTQYF.

This clone was detected once. The sample carries other DNA sequences with the same CDR3. The CDR3 bases are TGTGCCAGCTCAGTCACTAGCACAGATACGCAGTATTTT. Protein product: CASSVTSTDTQYF. This chain joins TRBV18 and TRBJ2-3; no clear D gene. The germline V gene has CDR1 KGHSH and CDR2 LQKENI. Trimming took off 5 bases at V and 0 bases at J, with 6 bases between the two ends. The CDR3 sequence is 13 residues long.

The rearrangement links TRBV4-3 to TRBJ2-7; 15 nucleotides agree with TRBD2. J was trimmed by 3 bases and V by 3 bases; bases with no gene match: 0. This CDR3 has 15 residues. Per germline, CDR1 LGHNA and CDR2 YSLEER. The CDR3 nucleotides read TGCGCCAGCAGCCAGGGACTAGCGGGAGGCTACGAGCAGTACTTC. Amino acid sequence: CASSQGLAGGYEQYF.

V usage is TRBV6-1 and J usage is TRBJ1-4; D perhaps matches TRBD1 (5 bases). Germline CDR1 and CDR2: MNHNS and SASEGT. This CDR3 spans 14 amino acids. Trimming took off 5 bases at V and 3 bases at J, with 10 bases between the two ends. The CDR3 DNA follows: TGTGCCAGCAGTCCCGGGACTCCTAATGAAAAACTGTTTTTT. This gives the protein CASSPGTPNEKLFF.

This clone came up a few times. The rearrangement links TRBV4-1 to TRBJ2-7; TRBD1 agrees at 7 bases. The ends lost 1 base at V and 2 bases at J; junction bases unmatched: 5. Looked up from germline, CDR1 is MGHRA and CDR2 is YSYEKL. This CDR3 is 15 amino acids long. CDR3 DNA sequence: TGCGCCAGCAGCCAAGGTCCCACAGGGGCCTACGAGCAGTACTTC. Protein sequence: CASSQGPTGAYEQYF.

J is TRBJ2-5 and V is TRBV23-1; D is possibly TRBD1 (6 bases). TRBV23-1 is an ORF, and what it does is uncertain. The CDR3 contains 14 residues. V was cut by 0 bases and J by 6 bases, with 11 bases left in between. DNA for the CDR3: TGCGCCAGCAGTCAATCACAGGGTCCGAAGACCCAGTACTTC. Protein: CASSQSQGPKTQYF.